The T cell receptor beta chain under discussion was sequenced for a study of shared clonotypes between healthy human individuals. Study results and limitations: Some naive CD4 clonotypes, roughly 4.7%, turned up in common across four donors. Across subsets, estimated richness was generally greater for naive than for memory populations. It was the non-shared clonotypes that had lower generation probabilities than clonotypes shared by all four donors.

The germline V gene has CDR1 SQVTM and CDR2 ANQGSEA. The CDR3 covers 14 residues. J was trimmed by 0 bases and V by 7 bases; bases with no gene match: 8. Donors included only healthy HIV-negative adults lacking recent acute infections or vaccinations. In regard to this clone: Antigen: not known.

This table comes from immunoSEQ multiplex PCR, and its TCRdb copy is limited to in-frame clones, with some not included. Among 950,000 to 1,300,000 clones listed, around 76% were seen once. The origin of this receptor is a man in his late teens or twenties in good health. The V call is TRBV29-1, the J call TRBJ1-1; 7 nucleotides align to TRBD1. Sample: memory CD4+ T cells sorted from blood. Specified subset: CD45RA-negative fraction. In DNA, the CDR3 is TGCAGCGCTGCCCGGGACAGTATGAACACTGAAGCTTTCTTT. This codes for CSAARDSMNTEAFF.